The rows below give T cell receptor beta chains drawn from one sample of a study of regulatory and conventional T cells in RAG deficiency. The protocol was immunoSEQ multiplex PCR, while the TCRdb copy is restricted to in-frame clones and leaves out a portion. This repertoire shows some 30,000 clones, 85% to 90% found once; its top ten account for approximately 5.1%. The sample also formed part of further work on regulatory T cells.

The sequenced sample consisted of CD8+ T cells sorted from blood. Every receptor here comes from a human donor in good health. The CDR3 runs from the conserved cysteine through the conserved F or W. Fields, in order: J gene, V gene, D gene, clone size, CDR3 protein, CDR3 DNA. The D gene is left open where the match is weak. Not all rows give a size; the values are once, few, many and, for expanded clones, a class.

>TRBJ2-4|TRBV29-1|NA|NA
CSVEASNIQYF
TGCAGCGTTGAAGCCAGTAACATTCAGTACTTC
>TRBJ2-2|TRBV9|NA|NA
CASSVGDSPGSGELFF
TGTGCCAGCAGCGTAGGGGACTCCCCTGGGTCCGGGGAGCTGTTTTTT
>TRBJ2-3|TRBV5-6|NA|once
CASSLGRATDTQYF
TGTGCCAGCAGCTTGGGGAGGGCCACAGATACGCAGTATTTT
>TRBJ1-1|TRBV5-1|NA|NA
CASSSTGNTEAFF
TGCGCCAGCAGTTCTACAGGGAACACTGAAGCTTTCTTT
>TRBJ1-4|TRBV14|NA|NA
CASSQDPGSNEKLFF
TGTGCCAGCAGCCAAGATCCAGGGTCTAATGAAAAACTGTTTTTT
>TRBJ2-7|TRBV6-5|NA|NA
CASSVRSYEQYF
TGTGCCAGCAGTGTCAGGTCCTACGAGCAGTACTTC
>TRBJ2-7|TRBV10-2|NA|NA
CASSESSTEQYF
TGCGCCAGCAGTGAGTCGTCCACCGAGCAGTACTTC
>TRBJ2-7|TRBV7-9|NA|NA
CASSSSAYEQYF
TGTGCCAGCAGCTCCTCAGCCTACGAGCAGTACTTC
>TRBJ1-4|TRBV6-1|NA|NA
CASSEVAGSNEKLFF
TGTGCCAGCAGTGAAGTTGCGGGGAGTAATGAAAAACTGTTTTTT
>TRBJ2-5|TRBV19|NA|once
CASSIDGEETQYF
TGTGCCAGTAGTATAGACGGAGAAGAGACCCAGTACTTC
>TRBJ2-3|TRBV19|TRBD2|NA
CASESGVTSTDTQYF
TGTGCCAGCGAGAGCGGGGTAACTAGCACAGATACGCAGTATTTT
>TRBJ2-2|TRBV28|NA|NA
CASSFRRSGVPSTRITNTGELFF
TGTGCCAGCAGTTTTCGGAGGAGCGGAGTCCCCTCTACCAGGATCACGAACACCGGGGAGCTGTTTTTT
>TRBJ1-5|TRBV6-1|NA|few
CASSEGGPGLQPQHF
TGTGCCAGCAGTGAAGGGGGGCCAGGACTTCAGCCCCAGCATTTT
>TRBJ2-5|TRBV6-6|NA|NA
CASSYSILAEQYF
TGTGCCAGCAGTTACTCGATTCTTGCGGAGCAGTACTTC
>TRBJ1-1|TRBV30|NA|NA
CAWGETEAFF
TGTGCCTGGGGAGAGACCGAAGCTTTCTTT
>TRBJ1-1|TRBV18|TRBD1|NA
CASSPTGATMNTEAFF
TGTGCCAGCTCTCCGACAGGGGCAACCATGAACACTGAAGCTTTCTTT
>TRBJ2-1|TRBV7-7|TRBD1|NA
CASSQGQGSFEQFF
TGTGCTAGCAGCCAGGGACAGGGGAGTTTTGAGCAGTTCTTC
>TRBJ2-1|TRBV7-2|TRBD2|NA
CASSLTGLADNEQFF
TGTGCCAGCAGCTTGACCGGACTAGCGGACAATGAGCAGTTCTTC
>TRBJ1-2|TRBV5-6|TRBD1|NA
CASSPTGSGGSAYGYTF
TGTGCCAGCAGCCCAACGGGGTCAGGGGGCTCGGCCTATGGCTACACCTTC
>TRBJ2-7|TRBV9|TRBD1|NA
CASSPWDSSYEQYF
TGTGCCAGCAGCCCCTGGGACAGTTCCTACGAGCAGTACTTC
>TRBJ2-7|TRBV7-9|TRBD1|NA
CASSLEGQVSYEQYF
TGTGCCAGCAGCTTGGAGGGACAGGTCTCATACGAGCAGTACTTC
>TRBJ1-5|TRBV7-6|NA|once
CASSLGAGPSNQPQHF
TGTGCCAGCAGCTTAGGCGCTGGGCCCTCAAATCAGCCCCAGCATTTT
>TRBJ1-1|TRBV10-1|TRBD1|NA
CASSVQGAAEAFF
TGCGCCAGCAGTGTTCAGGGGGCGGCTGAAGCTTTCTTT
>TRBJ2-7|TRBV10-2|NA|NA
CASIIDPSYEQYF
TGCGCCAGCATTATAGATCCTTCCTACGAGCAGTACTTC
>TRBJ1-2|TRBV2|TRBD1|NA
CAAPGQENYGYTF
TGTGCCGCCCCGGGACAGGAGAACTATGGCTACACCTTC
>TRBJ1-1|TRBV27|NA|NA
CASSQAGLPEAFF
TGTGCCAGCAGTCAAGCAGGGCTCCCTGAAGCTTTCTTT
>TRBJ2-7|TRBV6-1|NA|NA
CANSEGVGGPYEQYF
TGTGCCAACAGTGAAGGGGTCGGCGGTCCCTACGAGCAGTACTTC
>TRBJ1-4|TRBV2|NA|NA
CASRERQLGNEKLFF
TGTGCCAGCAGGGAAAGACAGTTAGGTAATGAAAAACTGTTTTTT
>TRBJ1-1|TRBV28|NA|once
CASSLRGTEAFF
TGTGCCAGCAGTTTAAGGGGCACTGAAGCTTTCTTT
>TRBJ2-5|TRBV6-5|TRBD1|NA
CASSDRTGVVETQYF
TGTGCCAGCAGCGATCGGACAGGGGTGGTCGAGACCCAGTACTTC
>TRBJ2-1|TRBV11-2|TRBD2|NA
CASSLVGRRGGSNEQFF
TGTGCCAGCAGCTTAGTGGGGCGGCGGGGGGGCTCCAATGAGCAGTTCTTC
>TRBJ1-1|TRBV4-2|NA|NA
CASSQEAAAEAFF
TGTGCCAGCAGCCAAGAGGCGGCAGCCGAAGCTTTCTTT
>TRBJ1-4|TRBV30|NA|NA
CAWSGDFGEKLFF
TGTGCCTGGAGTGGGGACTTCGGAGAAAAACTGTTTTTT
>TRBJ2-7|TRBV6-5|TRBD1|NA
CASSYVQGAREQYF
TGTGCCAGCAGTTACGTGCAGGGGGCTCGCGAGCAGTACTTC
>TRBJ1-6|TRBV9|NA|NA
CASSVEGTTGTNSPLHF
TGTGCCAGCAGCGTAGAAGGGACAACTGGAACTAATTCACCCCTCCACTTT
>TRBJ1-1|TRBV29-1|NA|NA
CSVEVGGRGTEAFF
TGCAGCGTTGAAGTCGGAGGGAGGGGGACTGAAGCTTTCTTT
>TRBJ2-7|TRBV19|TRBD2|NA
CASSTGTSGLAYEQYF
TGTGCCAGTAGTACCGGGACTAGCGGACTAGCCTACGAGCAGTACTTC
>TRBJ2-5|TRBV5-1|TRBD1|NA
CASSLALVTGVQETQYF
TGCGCCAGCAGCTTGGCCCTGGTGACAGGGGTACAAGAGACCCAGTACTTC
>TRBJ1-1|TRBV5-4|NA|NA
CASSGGTKAFF
TGTGCCAGCAGCGGAGGGACAAAGGCTTTCTTT
>TRBJ1-1|TRBV15|NA|NA
CATSRAQGEAFF
TGTGCCACCAGCAGAGCGCAGGGAGAAGCTTTCTTT
>TRBJ2-3|TRBV10-1|TRBD2|NA
CATGERGKSREDTQYF
TGCGCCACCGGGGAGCGGGGGAAATCTAGGGAGGATACGCAGTATTTT
>TRBJ2-7|TRBV10-3|TRBD1|NA
CAISGGDRGDYEQYF
TGTGCCATCAGTGGAGGGGACAGGGGGGACTACGAGCAGTACTTC
>TRBJ2-1|TRBV5-6|NA|few
CASSLRWSGDEQFF
TGTGCCAGCAGCTTGAGATGGTCAGGGGATGAGCAGTTCTTC
>TRBJ1-3|TRBV9|NA|NA
CASSAGYGNTIYF
TGTGCCAGCAGCGCGGGTTACGGAAACACCATATATTTT
>TRBJ2-1|TRBV6-5|TRBD2|NA
CASTGGGSSYNEQFF
TGTGCCAGCACCGGGGGGGGAAGCTCCTACAATGAGCAGTTCTTC
>TRBJ2-7|TRBV27|TRBD1|once
CASSLGGQTPSEQYF
TGTGCCAGCAGTTTAGGGGGACAGACGCCTTCCGAGCAGTACTTC
>TRBJ2-7|TRBV27|TRBD2|NA
CASSAQRSTSGGFYEQYF
TGTGCCAGCAGTGCTCAGAGATCAACTAGCGGGGGCTTCTACGAGCAGTACTTC
>TRBJ1-1|TRBV28|TRBD1|NA
CASSPYPGTGANTEAFF
TGTGCCAGCAGTCCGTACCCCGGGACAGGGGCGAACACTGAAGCTTTCTTT
>TRBJ2-1|TRBV29-1|TRBD1|NA
CSTRTGGSREFSYNEQFF
TGCAGCACCCGGACAGGGGGCTCGAGGGAATTCTCCTACAATGAGCAGTTCTTC
>TRBJ1-2|TRBV5-6|TRBD1|NA
CASSLGQGANGYTF
TGTGCCAGCAGCTTGGGACAGGGGGCTAATGGCTACACCTTC
>TRBJ2-1|TRBV2|NA|NA
CASTDQTYNEQFF
TGTGCCAGCACGGACCAAACCTACAATGAGCAGTTCTTC
>TRBJ2-1|TRBV5-1|TRBD2|NA
CASSVLAGYDNEQFF
TGCGCCAGCAGCGTACTAGCGGGGTATGACAATGAGCAGTTCTTC
>TRBJ1-5|TRBV6-1|TRBD1|NA
CASRPGQGLQPQHF
TGTGCCAGCAGACCTGGACAGGGTCTTCAGCCCCAGCATTTT
>TRBJ1-2|TRBV11-1|NA|NA
CASSGLDEAGKTYGYTF
TGTGCCAGCAGCGGACTAGATGAGGCTGGAAAGACCTATGGCTACACCTTC
>TRBJ2-1|TRBV19|TRBD2|NA
CASSMVLAGGGDEQFF
TGTGCCAGTAGTATGGTACTAGCGGGAGGAGGCGATGAGCAGTTCTTC
>TRBJ1-1|TRBV11-2|TRBD1|NA
CASSLDPPGTGSPNTEAFF
TGTGCCAGCAGCTTAGACCCGCCCGGGACAGGGTCCCCGAACACTGAAGCTTTCTTT
>TRBJ2-3|TRBV11-2|TRBD2|NA
CASSLEGVTSGGPRDTQYF
TGTGCCAGCAGCTTAGAAGGAGTTACTAGCGGGGGGCCCCGGGATACGCAGTATTTT
>TRBJ1-4|TRBV18|NA|NA
CASSPPSPKNEKLFF
TGTGCCAGCTCACCACCGTCCCCGAAAAATGAAAAACTGTTTTTT
>TRBJ2-3|TRBV19|TRBD2|NA
CASSSAGEGDTQYF
TGTGCCAGTAGTTCAGCGGGGGAAGGAGATACGCAGTATTTT
>TRBJ2-1|TRBV27|NA|NA
CASSLSKREIFYNEQFF
TGTGCCAGCAGTTTATCGAAGAGGGAAATATTCTACAATGAGCAGTTCTTC